This TCR beta chain was recovered during a study of cytomegalovirus exposure and HLA in healthy donors. Study-wide results and limits: The study assumed roughly uniform donor sequencing depth for presence/absence analyses.

After removal of 4 bases from V and 5 bases from J, the junction contained 10 bases not matched to a gene. CDR1 and CDR2 from the germline V gene are SGHRS and YFSETQ. The CDR3 contains 15 residues. About this clone itself: The antigen is unknown.

The PCR ran on 60 Vbeta and 13 Jbeta primers. Only in-frame clones appear in the TCRdb table, and some are missing; sequencing was by immunoSEQ multiplex PCR. The sample yields about 160,000 clones, 65% to 85% seen once. The sequence was collected from a middle-aged man in good health and CMV-seropositive. Sequenced sample: PBMCs. V usage is TRBV5-1 and J usage is TRBJ2-3; TRBD2 aligns across 7 bases. The CDR3 is CASSPGTTPGDTQYF. As DNA, the CDR3 is TGCGCCAGCAGCCCCGGGACTACTCCCGGAGATACGCAGTATTTT. Full variable domain (outside the CDR3, taken from reference TRBV5-1 and TRBJ2-3): KAGVTQTPRYLIKTRGQQVTLSCSPISGHRSVSWYQQTPGQGLQFLFEYFSETQRNKGNFPGRFSGRQFSNSRSEMNVSTLELGDSALYLCASSPGTTPGDTQYFGPGTRLTVL.